Shown below are 11 T cell receptor beta chains from a single sample sequenced in a study of synovial regulatory T cells in juvenile arthritis. Sequencing was performed with immunoSEQ multiplex PCR; in TCRdb, only in-frame clones are kept and a portion is missing. The specimen's table records 9,000 to 10,000 clones. The sample comprised Treg cells from blood. Subset here: remaining (HLA-DR-negative) circulating blood Treg cells. The receptor source for this set is a donor younger than 30 with juvenile idiopathic arthritis.

This rearrangement joins TRBV4-1 to TRBJ2-7; TCRdb proposes TRBD2, but this gene call is untestable without DNA. Germline-derived CDR1 and CDR2 are MGHRA and YSYEKL. This CDR3 is 14 amino acids long. No DNA accompanies this entry. The CDR3 protein is CASSPSSIAYEQYF.

The chain couples TRBV7-2 to TRBJ1-5; TCRdb reports TRBD1, a call that lacks DNA to check it against. Germline assignment: CDR1 SGHTA and CDR2 FQGNSA. CDR3 length equals 15 residues. No coding sequence is recorded. CDR3 sequence reads: CASSLLQGSNQPQHF.

The chain combines TRBV10-3 with TRBJ2-7. The CDR3 totals 12 residues. The coding DNA is unavailable. Germline V gene lookup returns CDR1 ENHRY and CDR2 SYGVKD. Here the CDR3 reads CAIRHGGYEQYF.

The chain is built from TRBV19 and TRBJ2-7; TCRdb outputs TRBD1, but without DNA this stays unchecked. The CDR3 sequence is 15 residues long. No coding sequence is recorded. The germline V gene encodes CDR1 LNHDA and CDR2 SQIVND (reference sequence). The CDR3 protein is CASRPRGQGSYEQYF.

The chain couples TRBV6-6 to TRBJ1-1; the D call from TCRdb, TRBD1, cannot be confirmed without DNA. Per the germline V gene, CDR1 is MNHNY and CDR2 is SVGAGI (reference sequence). The CDR3 has 15 residues. Nucleotide data are not available. CDR3 amino acids: CASSFSTGRNTEAFF.

This chain joins TRBV5-8 and TRBJ1-2. The germline CDR1 and CDR2 sequences are SGHTS and YDEGEE. The CDR3 covers 14 residues. There is no recorded DNA. This chain's CDR3 is CASSLARLGYGYTF.

The V call is TRBV10-3, the J call TRBJ1-1. The germline CDR1 and CDR2 sequences are ENHRY and SYGVKD. This CDR3 contains 12 residues. The coding DNA is unavailable. The CDR3 sequence: CAIRIPGTEAFF.

The chain joins TRBV6-5 to TRBJ1-6. Germline CDR1 and CDR2: MNHEY and SVGAGI. This CDR3 spans 13 amino acids. The nucleotide record is missing. CDR3 loop: CASSYSRRTPLHF.

V and J are TRBV6-1 and TRBJ2-2. The CDR3 sequence is 15 residues long. There is no recorded DNA. Germline assignment: CDR1 MNHNS and CDR2 SASEGT. CDR3 region: CASTGPNWDTGELFF.

The chain carries TRBV19 and TRBJ1-2; there is no DNA to check the TCRdb D call of TRBD1. Germline CDR1 and CDR2: LNHDA and SQIVND (reference sequence). This CDR3 comprises 13 residues. No DNA sequence is on record. This CDR3 is CASNRADLYGYTF. Based on the CDR3 plus reference TRBV19 and TRBJ1-2, the full variable domain is DGGITQSPKYLFRKEGQNVTLSCEQNLNHDAMYWYRQDPGQGLRLIYYSQIVNDFQKGDIAEGYSVSREKKESFPLTVTSAQKNPTAFYLCASNRADLYGYTFGSGTRLTVV.

Here the CDR3 reads CASSEIGLAGVGYNEQFF. This chain joins TRBV6-1 and TRBJ2-1; TCRdb reports TRBD2, a call that lacks DNA to check it against. Germline V gene lookup returns CDR1 MNHNS and CDR2 SASEGT. The CDR3 spans 18 residues. The DNA is not on file.